This is a list of T cell receptor beta chains from one sample in a study of shared clonotypes between healthy human individuals. TCRdb's copy holds only in-frame clones and misses some; the assay was immunoSEQ multiplex PCR. The data contain approximately 500,000 clones, 90% to 96% of them singletons. Sequencing input: naive CD4+ T cells sorted from blood. All receptors derive from a woman aged 25 to 39 in good health. Each CDR3 is given with its conserved first and last residue. D genes are given only for firm matches. A row's size may be missing; if present it is once, few, many or a size class.

clone size,J gene,D gene,V gene,CDR3 DNA,CDR3 protein
NA,TRBJ2-7,NA,TRBV27,TGTGCCAGCAGAAACTGGGGCCACGAGCAGTACTTC,CASRNWGHEQYF
NA,TRBJ2-7,NA,TRBV18,TGTGCCAGCTCACCATACGGGACCGATCCTTCCTACGAGCAGTACTTC,CASSPYGTDPSYEQYF
NA,TRBJ1-5,NA,TRBV7-8,TGTGCCAGCAGCCCACAGTTTCCTCATCAGCCCCAGCATTTT,CASSPQFPHQPQHF
NA,TRBJ1-1,NA,TRBV7-2,TGTGCCAGCAGCCCCCGGGGTGAGAACACTGAAGCTTTCTTT,CASSPRGENTEAFF
NA,TRBJ2-7,NA,TRBV5-1,TGCGCCAGCAGCCCCCCGACTCCCGGATACGAGCAGTACTTC,CASSPPTPGYEQYF
NA,TRBJ1-4,NA,TRBV7-9,TGTGCCAGCAGCTTAGTTGGCAGGGCAATAGAAAAACTGTTTTTT,CASSLVGRAIEKLFF
NA,TRBJ2-1,NA,TRBV5-1,TGCGCCAGCAGCTCCCCATTCAATGAGCTGTTCTTC,CASSSPFNELFF
NA,TRBJ2-1,NA,TRBV7-2,TGTGCCAGCAACTACAGGTTGGTGGCTGATGAGCAGTTCTTC,CASNYRLVADEQFF
NA,TRBJ1-1,NA,TRBV5-1,TGCGCCAGCAGCAACGGACTATTAGGCGAAGCTTTCTTT,CASSNGLLGEAFF
NA,TRBJ1-5,TRBD1,TRBV19,TGTGCCAGTAGTATAGAGGGGACAGGCGATCAGCCCCAGCATTTT,CASSIEGTGDQPQHF
NA,TRBJ1-2,NA,TRBV15,TGTGCCACCAGCAGAGCAAGGACGGACTATGGCTACACCTTC,CATSRARTDYGYTF
NA,TRBJ2-7,TRBD1,TRBV5-6,TGTGCCAGCAGCCCGTTGGGGACAGGGGGAGTCTACGAGCAGTACTTC,CASSPLGTGGVYEQYF
NA,TRBJ2-7,TRBD2,TRBV28,TGTGCCAGCAGTTTACCACTTGCGGGAGGGCCCCACAACTTC,CASSLPLAGGPHNF
NA,TRBJ1-4,NA,TRBV28,TGTGCCAGCAGTCGGACACGAGTAACTAATGAAAAACTGTTTTTT,CASSRTRVTNEKLFF
NA,TRBJ2-6,TRBD2,TRBV28,TGTGCCAGCAGTTTCCGGGGGGCTGGGGCCAACGTCCTGACTTTC,CASSFRGAGANVLTF
once,TRBJ2-2,TRBD2,TRBV10-1,TGCGCCAGCAGTGAGGGACTAGCCACCGGGGAGCTGTTTTTT,CASSEGLATGELFF
NA,TRBJ1-6,NA,TRBV2,TGTGCCAGCAGCCAGGATTATAATTCACCCCTCCACTTT,CASSQDYNSPLHF
NA,TRBJ1-2,NA,TRBV28,TGTGCCAGCACCCAGGGCTATGGCTACACCTTC,CASTQGYGYTF
NA,TRBJ1-5,NA,TRBV7-2,TGTGCCAGCAGCCTCGGGGGTGGGAACAATCAGCCCCAGCATTTT,CASSLGGGNNQPQHF
NA,TRBJ2-7,TRBD1,TRBV28,TGTGCCAGCAACAGGGGGTACGAGCAGTACTTC,CASNRGYEQYF
NA,TRBJ2-7,NA,TRBV6-5,TGTGCCAGCAGTTACTCGGGGGGAGTTCACGAGCAGTACTTC,CASSYSGGVHEQYF
NA,TRBJ2-7,NA,TRBV6-5,TGTGCCAGCAGGGAAGCTACCCTCGAGCAGTACTTC,CASREATLEQYF
once,TRBJ2-7,NA,TRBV13,TGTGCCAGCAGCCTCACGGACCGATTGGGGTCCTACGAGCAGTACTTC,CASSLTDRLGSYEQYF
NA,TRBJ2-1,NA,TRBV7-6,TGTGCCAGCAGTCGCTACAATGAGCAGTTCTTC,CASSRYNEQFF
NA,TRBJ1-4,TRBD1,TRBV11-2,TGTGCCAGCAGCTTCGGGGACAGACGGGATGAAAAACTGTTTTTT,CASSFGDRRDEKLFF
NA,TRBJ2-5,NA,TRBV23-1,TGCGCCAGCAGCCCGGGGGAAGAGACCCAGTACTTC,CASSPGEETQYF
NA,TRBJ1-4,TRBD1,TRBV4-2,TGTGCCAGCAGCCAAGAGGGCCAGGGGGAGGGAGCTAATGAAAAACTGTTTTTT,CASSQEGQGEGANEKLFF
NA,TRBJ1-4,NA,TRBV10-1,TGCGCCAGCAGTGAGTCGCCAGAGGGGAAACTGTTTTTT,CASSESPEGKLFF
once,TRBJ1-3,NA,TRBV18,TGTGCCAGCTCTCGGGACCAGGTCGGAAACACCATATATTTT,CASSRDQVGNTIYF
NA,TRBJ1-1,TRBD1,TRBV5-1,TGCGCCAGCAGCTTGGGCGGACAGGGGGCCACTGAAGCTTTCTTT,CASSLGGQGATEAFF
NA,TRBJ1-5,NA,TRBV6-5,TGTGCCAGCACTCTCCACAGAGACAATCAGCCCCAGCATTTT,CASTLHRDNQPQHF
NA,TRBJ2-7,TRBD2,TRBV11-3,TGTGCCAGCAGCTTAATGGTCCTAGCGGGATTCTACGAGCAGTACTTC,CASSLMVLAGFYEQYF
NA,TRBJ2-7,NA,TRBV28,TGTGCCAGCAGCTCCGGGCTAGCGCGAAACGAGCAGTACTTC,CASSSGLARNEQYF
NA,TRBJ1-4,NA,TRBV29-1,TGCAGCGCCCGGAACAGACAGGCGGGGGAAAAACTGTTTTTT,CSARNRQAGEKLFF
NA,TRBJ1-2,TRBD1,TRBV5-6,TGTGCCAGCAGCTTCGGGACAGATTATGGCTACACCTTC,CASSFGTDYGYTF
NA,TRBJ1-2,NA,TRBV27,TGTGCCAGCAGGCCCTCAGGGACCGCCTATGGCTACACCTTC,CASRPSGTAYGYTF
NA,TRBJ2-7,TRBD2,TRBV5-1,TGCGCCAGCACCCGGGGACTAGCGGGCGTAGCCATGGCTTACGAGCAGTACTTC,CASTRGLAGVAMAYEQYF
once,TRBJ2-4,NA,TRBV28,TGTGCCAGCAGGGAGGGAGGAGGGGGGATCACCAAAAACATTCAGTACTTC,CASREGGGGITKNIQYF
NA,TRBJ1-3,NA,TRBV15,TGTGCCACCAGCAGATCATCAGGGCCCTTAAACACCATATATTTT,CATSRSSGPLNTIYF
NA,TRBJ2-1,NA,TRBV29-1,TGCAGCATGGGACTCCAGCATCGTGGTGAGCAGTTCTTC,CSMGLQHRGEQFF
NA,TRBJ2-7,TRBD1,TRBV28,TGTGCCAGCAGGTGGGGACAGGGCGACGAGCAGTACTTC,CASRWGQGDEQYF
NA,TRBJ1-3,TRBD1,TRBV5-1,TGCGCCAGCAGCATAGGACAGGACCTCTCTGGAAACACCATATATTTT,CASSIGQDLSGNTIYF
NA,TRBJ2-7,TRBD1,TRBV28,TGTGCCAGCAGAAAGCGAGCCGGGACAGGGGCGTACGAGCAGTACTTC,CASRKRAGTGAYEQYF
NA,TRBJ2-5,NA,TRBV6-5,TGTGCCAGCAGTTCCCCGGGTCCTCGGCCGGAAGAGACCCAGTACTTC,CASSSPGPRPEETQYF